These 24 T cell receptor beta chains share one sample of origin, sequenced in a study of Ad26.COV2.S vaccination and SARS-CoV-2 variants. Treatment here: around 19 received Ad26.COV2.S at low or high dose, single or two shots; about 5 received placebo; per-sample allocation not given. It was on day 63 after the first vaccine or placebo injection that samples were taken. The method was immunoSEQ multiplex PCR; TCRdb's version includes in-frame clones alone and lacks a portion of them. There are 430,000 or so clones in the sample; around nine tenths occur only once, and 12% lies in the top ten. The specimen was peripheral blood, collected in a trial of Ad26.COV2.S vaccine versus placebo. The source is a person aged 18 to 59 who received the Ad26.COV2.S COVID-19 vaccine or a placebo.

The chain combines TRBV12-3 or TRBV12-4 with TRBJ2-3; tentatively, D is TRBD2 (5 bases). The CDR3 length is 12 residues. The V gene lost 5 bases and the J gene lost 15 bases, with 18 bases spanning the gap. This chain's CDR3 is CASSRLAALQYF. The CDR3 DNA is TGTGCCAGCAGTCGGCTAGCCGCCCTCCAATATTTT.

The rearrangement uses TRBV28 and TRBJ2-7, with TRBD1 matching 10 bases. This CDR3 has 15 amino acids. V lost 3 bases, J lost 4 bases, and 6 bases stayed unmatched. Germline CDR1 is MDHEN and CDR2 is SYDVKM. In DNA, the CDR3 is TGTGCCAGCAGTTTTCCGGGACAGGGGAAGTACGAGCAGTACTTC. It yields the protein CASSFPGQGKYEQYF. The full variable domain, completed using reference TRBV28 and TRBJ2-7, is DVKVTQSSRYLVKRTGEKVFLECVQDMDHENMFWYRQDPGLGLRLIYFSYDVKMKEKGDIPEGYSVSREKKERFSLILESASTNQTSMYLCASSFPGQGKYEQYFGPGTRLTVT.

The V gene is TRBV6-5, the J gene TRBJ2-1; D is uncertain. Germline CDR1 is MNHEY and CDR2 is SVGAGI. Trimming removed 0 bases at V and 7 bases at J, with 7 bases between. The length of the CDR3 is 13 residues. CDR3 sequence reads: CASSYSSKNEQFF. The CDR3 DNA sequence: TGTGCCAGCAGTTACTCTAGTAAGAATGAGCAGTTCTTC.

The chain links TRBV13 to TRBJ2-2, with D unresolved. From germline, CDR1 is PRHDT and CDR2 FYEKMQ (reference sequence). This CDR3 region has 13 residues. V lost 1 base, J lost 7 bases, and 7 bases lay in between. CDR3 DNA: TGTGCCAGCAGCTTAGAGGATCGCGGGGAGCTGTTTTTT. Amino acids: CASSLEDRGELFF.

The chain is built from TRBV6-5 and TRBJ2-1; D call uncertain. The CDR3 runs to 14 residues. The germline V gene encodes CDR1 MNHEY and CDR2 SVGAGI. Trimming shortened V by 0 bases and J by 2 bases, and 5 bases separated the two germline ends. The CDR3 reads CASSYSSPYNEQFF. DNA of the CDR3: TGTGCCAGCAGTTACTCTAGCCCCTACAATGAGCAGTTCTTC.

The chain carries TRBV11-2 and TRBJ2-7; no reliable D call. V lost 5 bases and J lost 0, with 11 bases in between. The CDR3 is 14 residues long. Per germline, CDR1 SGHAT and CDR2 FQNNGV. CDR3 sequence (DNA): TGTGCCAGCAGCCCCCGCTCCCCCTCCTACGAGCAGTACTTC. Its translation: CASSPRSPSYEQYF.

This chain links TRBV5-1 with TRBJ1-1, with D perhaps TRBD1 (5 bases). The CDR3 contains 14 residues. Germline CDR1 is SGHRS and CDR2 is YFSETQ. V dropped 2 bases and J dropped 1 base, with 9 bases sitting between them. The CDR3 protein is CASSFRGENTEAFF. In DNA form, the CDR3 reads TGCGCCAGCAGCTTTCGGGGGGAGAACACTGAAGCTTTCTTT. The full variable domain, in which reference TRBV5-1 and TRBJ1-1 provide the parts outside the CDR3, is KAGVTQTPRYLIKTRGQQVTLSCSPISGHRSVSWYQQTPGQGLQFLFEYFSETQRNKGNFPGRFSGRQFSNSRSEMNVSTLELGDSALYLCASSFRGENTEAFFGQGTRLTVV.

The chain employs TRBV28 and TRBJ1-5; a weak D match, TRBD1 (5 bases). The CDR3 has 16 residues. Trimming cost V 0 bases and J 0 bases, with 9 bases left between them. Germline V gives CDR1 MDHEN, CDR2 SYDVKM. DNA of the CDR3: TGTGCCAGCAGTTTATGGGCAGGGATTAGCAATCAGCCCCAGCATTTT. It codes for CASSLWAGISNQPQHF.

This chain links TRBV7-2 with TRBJ2-1; 11 bases are a match to TRBD2. Germline V lookup: CDR1 SGHTA, CDR2 FQGNSA. Trimming at V came to 2 bases and at J to 5 bases, leaving 5 bases not matched to a gene. The CDR3 consists of 16 residues. Here the CDR3 DNA reads TGTGCCAGCAGCTTACCGGGGACTAGCGGCCACAATGAGCAGTTCTTC. This codes for CASSLPGTSGHNEQFF.

This clone was counted a single time. The chain uses TRBV9 and TRBJ1-1; D is possibly TRBD1 (5 bases). CDR3 length: 15 residues. Germline-derived CDR1 and CDR2 are SGDLS and YYNGEE. V lost 4 bases to trimming and J lost 2 bases, with 15 bases between them. The CDR3 sequence: CASSRDIGANTEAFF. CDR3 nucleotide sequence: TGTGCCAGCAGCCGAGACATAGGGGCCAACACTGAAGCTTTCTTT.

The V and J genes are TRBV9 and TRBJ1-1; TRBD1 might be the D (6 bases). V was pared by 4 bases and J by 5 bases, with 15 bases between. Germline CDR1 reads SGDLS; CDR2 reads YYNGEE. There are 14 residues in the CDR3. CDR3 sequence (DNA): TGTGCCAGCAGCATAGGGACACGGGGGACTGAAGCTTTCTTT. It yields the protein CASSIGTRGTEAFF.

The gene calls are TRBV27 and TRBJ1-2, with D possibly TRBD1 on 6 matching bases. The germline V and J ends were trimmed by 6 bases and 2 bases, with 13 bases remaining between them. Germline CDR1 reads MNHEY; CDR2 reads SMNVEV (reference sequence). The CDR3 is 14 amino acids. This CDR3 reads CASRRRDTNYGYTF. In nucleotides, the CDR3 is TGTGCCAGCAGGCGCCGGGACACCAACTATGGCTACACCTTC.

The chain has TRBV24-1 and TRBJ2-1, with a weak D call TRBD1 (5 bases). V shed 7 bases and J shed 4 bases, with 10 bases lying between them. There are 13 residues in the CDR3. CDR1 KGHDR and CDR2 SFDVKD come from the germline V gene. CDR3 in DNA: TGTGCCACCAGGGACATGGGATACAATGAGCAGTTCTTC. It specifies CATRDMGYNEQFF.

V gene TRBV6-2 or TRBV6-3 combines with J gene TRBJ2-7, with 9 bases matching TRBD2. Losses at the gene ends were 4 bases for V and 7 bases for J; bases not matched to a gene: 8. The CDR3 length is 14 residues. Germline loops: CDR1 MNHEY, CDR2 SVGEGT. CDR3 DNA sequence: TGTGCCAGCAGTTTTGCGGGAGGGCCGGGGGAGCAGTACTTC. Protein: CASSFAGGPGEQYF.

The chain carries TRBV2 and TRBJ2-2, with 7 bases lining up with TRBD2. After removal of 10 bases from V and 6 bases from J, the junction contained 8 bases not matched to a gene. Germline loops: CDR1 SNHLY, CDR2 FYNNEI. CDR3 size: 13 residues. The chain's CDR3 is CATSGNLAGELFF. In DNA, the CDR3 is TGTGCCACAAGCGGGAATTTGGCCGGGGAGCTGTTTTTT.

The V call is TRBV28, the J call TRBJ2-4; D might be TRBD1 or TRBD2, each matching 5 bases. The V gene lost 3 bases and the J gene lost 0 bases, with 6 bases spanning the gap. The CDR3 is 14 residues long. CDR1 MDHEN and CDR2 SYDVKM come from the germline V gene. CDR3 protein: CASSLGEAKNIQYF. DNA of the CDR3: TGTGCCAGCAGTTTGGGGGAAGCCAAAAACATTCAGTACTTC.

The rearrangement uses TRBV25-1 and TRBJ2-6; unclear D gene. The CDR3 has 15 amino acids. V shed 2 bases and J shed 4 bases, with 9 bases lying between them. CDR1 is MGHDK, CDR2 SYGVNS, per germline. CDR3 DNA sequence: TGTGCCAGCAGTGAACACCGTGCCGGGGCCAACGTCCTGACTTTC. This translates into CASSEHRAGANVLTF.

The chain combines TRBV2 with TRBJ2-1; D tentatively reads TRBD1 or TRBD2 (5 bases each). The CDR3 runs to 12 residues. CDR1 and CDR2 (germline): SNHLY, FYNNEI. Trimming took 7 bases from V and 11 from J, leaving 15 bases between them. CDR3 sequence: CASILGEFKQFF. In DNA form, the CDR3 reads TGTGCCAGCATCCTAGGGGAGTTTAAGCAGTTCTTC. Supplemented by reference TRBV2 and TRBJ2-1, the full variable domain reads EPEVTQTPSHQVTQMGQEVILRCVPISNHLYFYWYRQILGQKVEFLVSFYNNEISEKSEIFDDQFSVERPDGSNFTLKIRSTKLEDSAMYFCASILGEFKQFFGPGTRLTVL.

In DNA, the CDR3 is TGTGCCAGCAGGCCGACAGGGGGAACCGGCGAGACCCAGTACTTC. Translation: CASRPTGGTGETQYF. The chain uses TRBV7-8 and TRBJ2-5; 9 bases align to TRBD1. Germline V CDR1 and CDR2: SGHVS, FQNEAQ. This CDR3 contains 15 residues. Trimming cost V 6 bases and J 5 bases; bases outside gene matches: 10.

There are a few counts of this clone. The chain links TRBV18 to TRBJ1-1; D possibly corresponds to TRBD1 (5 bases). Deletions cut 1 base from V and 3 bases from J, with 9 bases between. Germline-derived CDR1 and CDR2 are KGHSH and LQKENI. This CDR3 contains 14 residues. The DNA for the CDR3 is TGTGCCAGCTCACCACAGGGGTTGGACACTGAAGCTTTCTTT. Protein product: CASSPQGLDTEAFF.

This chain joins TRBV2 and TRBJ1-2; 7 positions agree with TRBD1. J was trimmed by 0 bases and V by 4 bases; bases with no gene match: 14. This CDR3 spans 18 amino acids. Germline assignment: CDR1 SNHLY and CDR2 FYNNEI. The CDR3 region has the DNA TGTGCCAGCAGTGTATCGTCCGGGACAGCACCATCTAACTATGGCTACACCTTC. It encodes CASSVSSGTAPSNYGYTF.

The chain carries TRBV27 and TRBJ1-5; no definite D call. This CDR3 region has 16 residues. V was shortened by 2 bases and J by 5 bases, with 16 bases between the two germline ends. Germline V gives CDR1 MNHEY, CDR2 SMNVEV (reference sequence). The CDR3 sequence is CASSLPFNLGHQPQHF. Here the CDR3 DNA reads TGTGCCAGCAGTTTACCTTTCAATCTAGGACATCAGCCCCAGCATTTT.

The V call is TRBV3-1 (or the pseudogene TRBV3-2), the J call TRBJ2-3, with TRBD2 as a possible D gene (5 bases). V was clipped by 8 bases and J by 4 bases, with 16 bases between them. The CDR3 has 14 residues. The V gene's germline CDR1 is LGHDT and CDR2 YNNKEL (reference sequence). The CDR3 loop reads CASAGGGPADTQYF. The CDR3 coding sequence is TGTGCCAGCGCGGGCGGAGGCCCGGCAGATACGCAGTATTTT.

The rearrangement links TRBV3-1 (or the pseudogene TRBV3-2) to TRBJ2-7; TRBD2 matches 10 bases. Germline lookup yields CDR1 LGHDT and CDR2 YNNKEL (reference sequence). The CDR3 sequence is 14 residues long. J lost 3 bases, V lost 6 bases, and 5 bases had no gene match. CDR3 DNA sequence: TGTGCCAGCAGTCCACTAGCGGGGCGCTACGAGCAGTACTTC. Amino acid sequence: CASSPLAGRYEQYF.